The source of this T cell receptor beta chain is a study of blood T cell repertoires in COVID-19. Overall study: Acute-phase and convalescent COVID-19 samples originated in the United States, Italy and Spain. PBMCs, B-cell-depleted T cells, or T cells were the source of the cDNA or gDNA that made up the material.

After removal of 7 bases from V and 2 bases from J, the junction contained 6 bases not matched to a gene. Germline V gene lookup returns CDR1 SQVTM and CDR2 ANQGSEA. This CDR3 has 13 amino acids. In the original workflow: How many nucleated cells were present was estimated from reference gene primer amplification. The protocol was immunoSEQ multiplex PCR, while the TCRdb copy is restricted to in-frame clones and leaves out a portion. V and J calls and clone size are as listed in that table; D and trimming were resolved from the DNA. The sample lists about 87,000 clones, around four fifths occurring once.

The gene calls are TRBV29-1 and TRBJ2-7; TRBD2 aligns across 9 bases. Input material: peripheral blood. The receptor was derived from a woman aged 70-85 years with acute or convalescent COVID-19. CDR3 nucleotides: TGCAGCGCCGCGGGGGGGGTCGCCTACGAGCAGTACTTC. Translating it yields CSAAGGVAYEQYF.